The following is a T cell receptor beta chain sequence with its context. UMIs bearing a 6-nucleotide sample barcode were added through template switching. From its re-call of the 5' RACE reads, TCRdb lists each CDR3 protein once, without DNA. The sample's table shows approximately 120,000 distinct CDR3 sequences. These data belong to a study of monozygotic twins with inflammatory bowel disease. It was from whole blood, with no T cell sorting, that total RNA was isolated. The TCR originated in a human donor with ulcerative colitis or Crohn's disease, or a healthy co-twin of an affected twin (not recorded which). Input material: blood.

The CDR3 region is CASSPDSNSYEQYF. The chain recombines TRBV5-1 with TRBJ2-7; TCRdb outputs TRBD1, but without DNA this stays unchecked. This CDR3 is 14 amino acids long. Germline V gene lookup returns CDR1 SGHRS and CDR2 YFSETQ.